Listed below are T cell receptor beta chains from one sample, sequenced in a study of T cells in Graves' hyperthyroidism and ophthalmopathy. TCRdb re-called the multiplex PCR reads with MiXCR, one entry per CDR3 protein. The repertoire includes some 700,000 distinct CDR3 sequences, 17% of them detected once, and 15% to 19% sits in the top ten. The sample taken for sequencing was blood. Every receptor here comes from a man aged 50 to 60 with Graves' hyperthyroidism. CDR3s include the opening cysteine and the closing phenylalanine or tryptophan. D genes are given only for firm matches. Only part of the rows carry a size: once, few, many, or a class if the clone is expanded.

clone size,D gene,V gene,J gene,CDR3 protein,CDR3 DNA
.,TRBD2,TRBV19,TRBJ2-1,CASSIDGTSLEQFF,TGTGCCAGTAGTATAGATGGGACTAGCCTTGAGCAGTTCTTC
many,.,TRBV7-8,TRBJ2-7,CASSLGIREVHEQYF,TGTGCCAGCAGCTTAGGGATCAGGGAAGTCCACGAGCAGTACTTC
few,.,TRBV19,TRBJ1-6,CASSLQGGSSPLHF,TGTGCCAGTAGCCTACAGGGAGGGAGTTCACCCCTCCACTTT
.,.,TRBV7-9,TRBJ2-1,CATTSRVYNEQFF,TGTGCCACTACCTCGAGAGTCTACAATGAGCAGTTCTTC
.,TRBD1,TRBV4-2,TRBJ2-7,CASSSRDRGDEQYF,TGTGCCAGCAGCTCCCGGGACAGGGGGGACGAGCAGTACTTC
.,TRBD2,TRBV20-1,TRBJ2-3,CSALSGSVTDTQYF,TGCAGTGCTCTAAGCGGGAGCGTCACAGATACGCAGTATTTT
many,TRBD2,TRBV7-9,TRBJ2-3,CASSPRGDPDTQYF,TGTGCCAGCAGCCCCCGGGGGGACCCAGATACGCAGTATTTT
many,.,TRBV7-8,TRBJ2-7,CASSLGEWPYEQYF,TGTGCCAGCAGCTTAGGCGAGTGGCCCTACGAGCAGTACTTC
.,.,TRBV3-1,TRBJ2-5,CASSQVPGSGTQYF,TGTGCCAGCAGCCAAGTTCCGGGGTCGGGGACCCAGTACTTC
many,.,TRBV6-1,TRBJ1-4,CASSEALQIGKLFF,TGTGCCAGCAGTGAAGCGCTTCAAATCGGAAAACTGTTTTTT
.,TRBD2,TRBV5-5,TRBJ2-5,CASSLVGSGKETQYF,TGTGCCAGCAGCTTGGTCGGTAGCGGGAAAGAGACCCAGTACTTC
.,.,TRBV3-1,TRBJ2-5,CASSESSPGQYF,TGCGCCAGCAGTGAGTCGAGTCCGGGTCAGTACTTC
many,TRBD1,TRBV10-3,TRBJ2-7,CAISDPGQGSPNEQYF,TGTGCCATCAGTGACCCGGGACAGGGATCCCCCAACGAGCAGTACTTC
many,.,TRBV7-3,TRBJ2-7,CASSLMSQDSYEQYF,TGTGCCAGCAGCTTAATGAGCCAGGACTCCTACGAGCAGTACTTC
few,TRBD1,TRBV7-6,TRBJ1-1,CASSATGTGGIMNTEAFF,TGTGCCAGCAGCGCAACCGGGACAGGGGGGATCATGAACACTGAAGCTTTCTTT
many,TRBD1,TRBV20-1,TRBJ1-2,CMGLQQGIRYGYTF,TGCATGGGTCTTCAACAGGGGATTCGCTATGGCTACACCTTC
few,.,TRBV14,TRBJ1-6,CASSQESWGSPLHF,TGTGCCAGCAGCCAAGAATCATGGGGTTCACCCCTCCACTTT
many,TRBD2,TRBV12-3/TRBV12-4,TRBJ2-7,CASSTHWTSGSDEQYF,TGTGCCAGCAGCACACATTGGACTAGCGGGAGTGACGAGCAGTACTTC
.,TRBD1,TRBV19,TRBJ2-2,CASRDRGLLGELFF,TGTGCCAGCAGGGACAGGGGGCTCCTCGGGGAGCTGTTTTTT
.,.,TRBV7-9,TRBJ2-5,CASSLEWEIQYF,TGTGCCAGCAGCTTAGAATGGGAGATCCAGTACTTC
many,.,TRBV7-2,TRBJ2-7,CASSLDEGLSSYEQYF,TGTGCCAGCAGCTTAGACGAGGGCCTAAGCTCCTACGAGCAGTACTTC
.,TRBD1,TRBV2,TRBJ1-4,CASRNRGTNEKLFF,TGTGCCAGCAGAAACAGGGGGACTAATGAAAAACTGTTTTTT
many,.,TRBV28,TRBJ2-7,CASSFRYEQYF,TGTGCCAGCAGTTTTCGGTACGAGCAGTACTTC
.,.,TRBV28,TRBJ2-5,CASSAYNLETQYF,TGTGCCAGCAGTGCCTACAACCTCGAGACCCAGTACTTC
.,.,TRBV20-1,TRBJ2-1,CSARSRSAYNEQFF,TGCAGTGCTAGGTCTCGGTCGGCCTACAATGAGCAGTTCTTC
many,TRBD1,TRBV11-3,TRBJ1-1,CASSLGTGNEAFF,TGTGCCAGCAGCTTAGGGACAGGGAACGAAGCTTTCTTT
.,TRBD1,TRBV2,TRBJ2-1,CASSDRDSNNEQFF,TGTGCCAGCAGTGACAGGGACAGTAACAATGAGCAGTTCTTC
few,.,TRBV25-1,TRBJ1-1,CASSVEGSEAFF,TGTGCCAGCAGTGTGGAGGGTTCTGAAGCTTTCTTT
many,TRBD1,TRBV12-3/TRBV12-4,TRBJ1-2,CASSHNPTGTSYTF,TGTGCCAGCAGCCATAACCCGACAGGGACGAGCTACACCTTC
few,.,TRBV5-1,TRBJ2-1,CASSLVQNEQFF,TGCGCCAGCAGCTTGGTTCAGAATGAGCAGTTCTTC
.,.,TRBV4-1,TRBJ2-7,CASSQSQYEQYF,TGCGCCAGCAGCCAGTCGCAATACGAGCAGTACTTC
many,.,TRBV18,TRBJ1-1,CASSRMGAMNTEAFF,TGTGCCAGCTCCCGTATGGGGGCAATGAACACTGAAGCTTTCTTT
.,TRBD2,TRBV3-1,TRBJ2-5,CASSHRELGAGMGVQTQYF,TGTGCCAGCAGCCATCGGGAGCTGGGAGCGGGAATGGGGGTGCAGACCCAGTACTTC
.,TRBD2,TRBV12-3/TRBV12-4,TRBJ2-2,CASSPIAGMFGELFF,TGTGCCAGCAGTCCGATAGCGGGAATGTTCGGGGAGCTGTTTTTT
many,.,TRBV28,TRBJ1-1,CASSIGPEAFF,TGTGCCAGCAGTATCGGGCCTGAAGCTTTCTTT
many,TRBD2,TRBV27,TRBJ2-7,CASSLRGLAGSPSGEQYF,TGTGCCAGCAGTTTAAGGGGACTAGCGGGATCGCCCTCTGGCGAGCAGTACTTC
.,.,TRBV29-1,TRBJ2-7,CSVESRAYEQYF,TGCAGCGTTGAGAGCCGGGCCTACGAGCAGTACTTC
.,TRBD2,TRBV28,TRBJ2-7,CASSSPTSGSKAYEQYF,TGTGCCAGCAGTTCGCCGACTAGCGGGAGTAAAGCCTACGAGCAGTACTTC
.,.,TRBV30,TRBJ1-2,CACSLPGTTGYTF,TGTGCCTGCAGTCTCCCCGGGACAACTGGCTACACCTTC
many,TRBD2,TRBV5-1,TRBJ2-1,CASRFLAGGPYEQFF,TGCGCCAGCAGGTTCCTAGCGGGAGGGCCCTATGAGCAGTTCTTC
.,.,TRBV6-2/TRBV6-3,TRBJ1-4,CASSGALNEKLFF,TGTGCCAGCAGCGGAGCCCTTAATGAAAAACTGTTTTTT